A selection of T cell receptor beta chains follows, all from one sample in a study of PD-1 blockade in mismatch repair-deficient tumors. The data were produced by immunoSEQ multiplex PCR, yet TCRdb's version contains in-frame clones alone and is incomplete. The sample lists around 25,000 clones; about four fifths were seen once. The sequenced sample was PBMCs, obtained before pembrolizumab treatment. These receptors were obtained from an adult with mismatch repair-deficient cancer. The CDR3 runs from the conserved cysteine through the conserved F or W. A D gene is named only where the DNA matches it firmly. Expanded clones are given a class, and other clones once, few, many or no size at all.

j_call,d_call,v_call,clone_size,cdr3_nt,cdr3_aa
TRBJ2-2,TRBD2,TRBV9,-,TGTGCCAGCAGCATGATCCCGATGCGACTAGCGGGAGTGGTGTCCGGGGAGCTGTTTTTT,CASSMIPMRLAGVVSGELFF
TRBJ2-2,TRBD2,TRBV28,-,TGTGCCAGCCGGGAGGGAACCGGGGAGCTGTTTTTT,CASREGTGELFF
TRBJ2-3,TRBD2,TRBV4-2,-,TGTGCCAGCAGCCGACGGTTGGGACTAGCGGGAGTAGGCGGAGATACGCAGTATTTT,CASSRRLGLAGVGGDTQYF
TRBJ2-7,-,TRBV19,few,TGTGCCAGTAGTCCCGGGACAAGCTCCTACGAGCAGTACTTC,CASSPGTSSYEQYF
TRBJ1-1,-,TRBV7-2,-,TGTGCCAGCAGCTTAGTGCAGGGTCTCGCTGAAGCTTTCTTT,CASSLVQGLAEAFF
TRBJ1-4,-,TRBV9,-,TGTGCCAGCAGCGGCCGGCAGGGAGGGGAAAAACTGTTTTTT,CASSGRQGGEKLFF
TRBJ1-2,-,TRBV2,-,TGTGCCAGCAGAGTGGTTGCAGGGGAGAGCTATGGCTACACCTTC,CASRVVAGESYGYTF
TRBJ1-4,TRBD1,TRBV7-6,-,TGTGCCAGCAGCTCCGGGACAGGGGGGGCTAATGAAAAACTGTTTTTT,CASSSGTGGANEKLFF
TRBJ1-2,-,TRBV7-6,once,TGTGCCAGCAGCTTAGGGGTAGGGGGCTATGGCTACACCTTC,CASSLGVGGYGYTF
TRBJ1-5,-,TRBV27,once,TGTGCCAGCAGTCTCCGACCAGGGGACGATAGCAATCAGCCCCAGCATTTT,CASSLRPGDDSNQPQHF
TRBJ1-3,-,TRBV19,once,TGTGCCAGTAGTCCTCAGGCCATCTCTGGAAACACCATATATTTT,CASSPQAISGNTIYF
TRBJ2-1,TRBD2,TRBV27,-,TGTGCCAGCAGATGGGACAGACCGGGACTAGCGGGAGTTTATGAGCAGTTCTTC,CASRWDRPGLAGVYEQFF
TRBJ1-5,-,TRBV4-1,-,TGCGCCAGCAGCCAAGTTTCGACGGCAGGGCATCAGCCCCAGCATTTT,CASSQVSTAGHQPQHF
TRBJ2-1,TRBD1,TRBV7-7,-,TGTGCCAGCAGCTCAACGACAGGGAATGAGCAGTTCTTC,CASSSTTGNEQFF
TRBJ1-1,TRBD1,TRBV27,-,TGTGCCAGCAGACTACAGGGGAGGAACACTGAAGCTTTCTTT,CASRLQGRNTEAFF
TRBJ1-1,-,TRBV11-2,-,TGTGCCAGCAGCTTGTATTTTGAAGCTTTCTTT,CASSLYFEAFF
TRBJ2-1,-,TRBV2,-,TGTGCCAGCATCGGAGTTTCCTACAATGAGCAGTTCTTC,CASIGVSYNEQFF
TRBJ2-3,TRBD2,TRBV5-1,-,TGCGCCAGCAGATTGACTAGCGGGGGAGCAAATACGCAGTATTTT,CASRLTSGGANTQYF
TRBJ2-7,-,TRBV6-6,once,TGTGCCAGCAGTCGACTGGAGAGCTCCTACGAGCAGTACTTC,CASSRLESSYEQYF
TRBJ2-3,-,TRBV19,-,TGTGCCAGTGCCCCAGGGGCAGGGGTGGATACGCAGTATTTT,CASAPGAGVDTQYF
TRBJ2-2,TRBD2,TRBV5-6,once,TGTGCCAGCAGCTTGCTCGGACTAGGAGGCGGGGAGCTGTTTTTT,CASSLLGLGGGELFF
TRBJ2-7,TRBD1,TRBV18,few,TGTGCCAGCTCAGAATCACCGGGACAGGGGACCGAGGGCGAGCAGTACTTC,CASSESPGQGTEGEQYF
TRBJ1-1,TRBD1,TRBV27,-,TGTGCCAGCAGTTCCCACCAGGGGGTGAACACTGAAGCTTTCTTT,CASSSHQGVNTEAFF
TRBJ1-1,-,TRBV18,-,TGTGCCAGCTCTACACAGGGTGTCACTGAAGCTTTCTTT,CASSTQGVTEAFF